What follows describes a single TCR beta chain. Antigen specificity is unknown. Sequenced by immunoSEQ multiplex PCR; TCRdb stores in-frame clones only, minus some. The table lists about 17,000 clones, 79% of them singletons. This sample is drawn from a study of graft-versus-host responses after intestinal transplantation. Overall study results and limits: Present in recipient marrow, GvH clones included some that appeared first in ileum or blood.

The CDR3 is made up of 12 amino acids. Intraepithelial and lamina propria lymphocytes were freed from processed graft tissue. This TCR was sampled from a human patient who received an intestinal transplant, so some T cells may come from the graft donor. This chain links TRBV12-1 with TRBJ1-1; the table calls TRBD1, which could not be checked here. TRBV12-1 is an annotated pseudogene. The input for sequencing was ileum tissue, taken roughly 70 weeks after intestinal transplant. Here the CDR3 DNA reads TGTGCCAGCAGCCGCGGTACAGGGAGCCCTTTCTTT. Its protein is CASSRGTGSPFF.